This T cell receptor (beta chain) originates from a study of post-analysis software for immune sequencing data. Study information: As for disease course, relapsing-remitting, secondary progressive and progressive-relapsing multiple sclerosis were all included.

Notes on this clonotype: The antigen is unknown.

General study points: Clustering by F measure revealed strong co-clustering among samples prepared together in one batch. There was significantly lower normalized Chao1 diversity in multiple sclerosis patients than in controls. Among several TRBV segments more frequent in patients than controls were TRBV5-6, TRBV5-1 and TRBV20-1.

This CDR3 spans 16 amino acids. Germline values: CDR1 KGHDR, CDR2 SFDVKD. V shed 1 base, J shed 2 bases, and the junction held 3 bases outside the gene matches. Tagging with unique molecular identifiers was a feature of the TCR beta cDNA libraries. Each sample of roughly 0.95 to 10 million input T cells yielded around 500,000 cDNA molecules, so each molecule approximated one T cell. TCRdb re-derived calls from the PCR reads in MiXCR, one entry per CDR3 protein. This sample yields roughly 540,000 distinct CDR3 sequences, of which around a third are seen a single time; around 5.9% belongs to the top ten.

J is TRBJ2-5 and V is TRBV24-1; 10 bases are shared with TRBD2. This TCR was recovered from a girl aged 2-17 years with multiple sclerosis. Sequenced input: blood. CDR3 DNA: TGTGCCACCAGTGATTTCTCTAGCGGGGGACAAGAGACCCAGTACTTC. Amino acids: CATSDFSSGGQETQYF.